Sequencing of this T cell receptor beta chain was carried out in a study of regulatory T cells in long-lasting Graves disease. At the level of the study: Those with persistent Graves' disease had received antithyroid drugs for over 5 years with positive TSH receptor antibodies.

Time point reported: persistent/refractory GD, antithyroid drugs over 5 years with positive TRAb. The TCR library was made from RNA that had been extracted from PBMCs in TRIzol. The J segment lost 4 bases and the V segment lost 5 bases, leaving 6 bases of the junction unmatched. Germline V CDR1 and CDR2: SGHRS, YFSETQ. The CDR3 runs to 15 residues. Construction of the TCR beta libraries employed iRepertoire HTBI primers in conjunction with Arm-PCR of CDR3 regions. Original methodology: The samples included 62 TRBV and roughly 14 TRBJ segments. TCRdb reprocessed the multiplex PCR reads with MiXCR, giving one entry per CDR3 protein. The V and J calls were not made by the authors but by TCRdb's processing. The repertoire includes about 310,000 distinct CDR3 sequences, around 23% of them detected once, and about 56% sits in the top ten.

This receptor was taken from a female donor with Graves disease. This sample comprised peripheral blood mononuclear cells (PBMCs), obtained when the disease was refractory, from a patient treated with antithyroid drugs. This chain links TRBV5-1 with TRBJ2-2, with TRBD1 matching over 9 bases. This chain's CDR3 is CASRTGTGLTGELFF. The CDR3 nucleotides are TGCGCCAGCAGGACCGGGACAGGGCTCACCGGGGAGCTGTTTTTT.